These T cell receptor beta chains were read from a single sample in a study of shared clonotypes between healthy human individuals. TCRdb keeps only in-frame clones here, not all; method: immunoSEQ multiplex PCR. Of 2 million to 2.5 million clones in the sample, approximately 94% were seen once. Sequences were obtained from naive CD4+ T cells sorted from blood. All receptors derive from a man between 18 and 35 years old in good health. Each CDR3 is given with its conserved first and last residue.

15	TRBV6-1	CASHSLGWGNEKLFF
15	TRBV9	CASSVDGQGGWEQYF
14	TRBV6-1	CASHKRSGGNIQYF
15	TRBV6-1	CASSEIGPENSPLHF
13	TRBV5-1	CASSVQGGDTQYF
15	TRBV2	CASSEAGQGRAPLHF
15	TRBV2	CASSEGRRDRSPLHF
14	TRBV6-1	CASSRDWDTGELFF
11	TRBV30	CAWSEQGGYTF
14	TRBV18	CASSPTAWTTEAFF
13	TRBV19	CATHHDTHEKLFF
13	TRBV11-2	CASSLATLTGLFF
14	TRBV5-1	CASKPGGAENEQYF
12	TRBV18	CASSRGSETQYF
16	TRBV7-8	CASSPGAKVGLETQYF
12	TRBV5-8	CASSRQSTEAFF
16	TRBV5-1	CASSFPGLAGPGELFF
18	TRBV19	CASSMGQGRSSYNSPLHF
15	TRBV11-2	CASSLQGVEGNTIYF
14	TRBV27	CASKQGSVGEKLFF
13	TRBV10-1	CASSPQGYNEQFF
12	TRBV5-1	CASSPYGLGAYF
15	TRBV18	CASSPGTGPTDTQYF
12	TRBV12-2	CASRPRQDEQYF
14	TRBV2	CASSDRVMNTEAFF
14	TRBV11-2	CASSSGPAKETQYF
15	TRBV5-6	CASSLGGGTGNTIYF